This T cell receptor (beta chain) was found in a study of Graves' ophthalmopathy and Graves' hyperthyroidism. Trimming at V came to 0 bases and at J to 6 bases, leaving 11 bases not matched to a gene. Per the germline V gene, CDR1 is WSHSY and CDR2 is SAAADI. The CDR3 covers 16 residues. Using RNA transcripts, the TCR beta CDR3 regions were amplified. First-round RT-PCR used HTBI primers; second-round multiplex PCR followed. One entry per CDR3 protein, called by TCRdb with MiXCR from the multiplex PCR reads. Of over a million distinct CDR3 sequences in the sample, 36% were seen once. Many counts were recorded for this clonotype.

The source is an adult man with Graves' hyperthyroidism. Sequences were obtained from peripheral blood or thyroid tissue (not recorded which). J is TRBJ2-7 and V is TRBV10-2, with 7 bases fitting TRBD1. For the CDR3, the DNA is TGCGCCAGCAGTGAGTCGGTCGACAGGGTACGCAGCGAGCAGTACTTC. The encoded protein is CASSESVDRVRSEQYF.